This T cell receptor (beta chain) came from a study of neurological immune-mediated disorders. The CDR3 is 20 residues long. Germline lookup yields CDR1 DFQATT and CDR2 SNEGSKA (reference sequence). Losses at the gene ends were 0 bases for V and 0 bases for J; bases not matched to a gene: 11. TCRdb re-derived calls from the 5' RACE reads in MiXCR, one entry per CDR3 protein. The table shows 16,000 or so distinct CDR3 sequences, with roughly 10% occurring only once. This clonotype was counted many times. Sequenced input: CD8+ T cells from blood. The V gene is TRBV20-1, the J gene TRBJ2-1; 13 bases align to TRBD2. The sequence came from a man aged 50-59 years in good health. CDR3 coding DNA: TGCAGTGCTAGAGATGTCCAACTAGCGGGAGGGCAGAGCTCCTACAATGAGCAGTTCTTC. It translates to CSARDVQLAGGQSSYNEQFF.